These 27 T cell receptor beta chains came from one sample sequenced in a study of OX40 agonist ivuxolimab in advanced cancers. Only in-frame clones appear in the TCRdb table, and some are missing; sequencing was by immunoSEQ multiplex PCR. The sample has around 66,000 clones, around nine tenths seen once. Sequencing used CD4+ or CD8+ T cells sorted from blood, obtained in a trial of the OX40 agonist ivuxolimab. The receptors shown here come from an adult with an advanced solid tumor such as melanoma, head and neck, liver or kidney cancer.

The table lists this clone with a count of one. This chain joins TRBV29-1 and TRBJ1-1; unclear D gene. The CDR3 runs to 13 residues. Germline values: CDR1 SQVTM, CDR2 ANQGSEA. Trimming left V 4 bases short and J 2 bases short, with 11 bases between. The CDR3 DNA is TGCAGCGTTGGCGGGAAGATAAACACTGAAGCTTTCTTT. Translating gives CSVGGKINTEAFF.

The chain couples TRBV5-4 to TRBJ2-3, with D possibly matching TRBD1 (6 bases). From germline, CDR1 is SGHNT and CDR2 YYREEE (reference sequence). The CDR3 runs to 13 residues. V lost 1 base and J 5 bases, leaving 8 bases between the germline ends. CDR3 amino acids: CASSLIRGDTQYF. The CDR3 nucleotides read TGTGCCAGCAGCTTGATCAGGGGAGATACGCAGTATTTT.

V is TRBV11-1 and J is TRBJ2-7; TRBD1 is a possible D gene (6 bases). V lost 3 bases to trimming and J lost 0 bases, with 9 bases between them. The CDR3 runs to 14 residues. CDR1 SGHAT and CDR2 FQDESV come from the germline V gene (reference sequence). CDR3 DNA sequence: TGTGCCAGCAGCTTCGAGACAGGCTCCTACGAGCAGTACTTC. Translating it yields CASSFETGSYEQYF.

J is TRBJ1-1 and V is TRBV6-5; D call uncertain. CDR3 length: 15 residues. Trimming removed 4 bases at V and 6 bases at J, with 18 bases between. Germline V gene lookup returns CDR1 MNHEY and CDR2 SVGAGI. This CDR3 is CASSSTRSGAPEAFF. The DNA of the CDR3 is TGTGCCAGCAGTTCTACTCGGAGTGGAGCCCCTGAAGCTTTCTTT.

The gene calls are TRBV12-5 and TRBJ2-5; D unclear. Germline V gene data show CDR1 as LGHNT and CDR2 as FRNRAP. V was trimmed by 2 bases and J by 2 bases, leaving 6 bases between them. The CDR3 is made up of 13 amino acids. The CDR3 bases are TGTGCTAGTGGTTTGAGGTTTCAAGAGACCCAGTACTTC. Its translation: CASGLRFQETQYF.

J is TRBJ1-6 and V is TRBV5-4; TRBD1 matches 10 bases. The CDR3 has 14 residues. Germline values: CDR1 SGHNT, CDR2 YYREEE (reference sequence). The V and J ends lost 4 bases and 9 bases, in that order; junction bases with no gene match: 4. The CDR3 reads CASSMGDRGSPLHF. Written as DNA, the CDR3 is TGTGCCAGCAGCATGGGGGACAGGGGTTCACCCCTCCACTTT.

This chain links TRBV10-3 with TRBJ2-2; D is unresolved. The CDR3 is made up of 11 amino acids. The ends were cut back, 7 bases at V and 4 bases at J, with 4 bases in the middle. CDR1 and CDR2 from the germline V gene are ENHRY and SYGVKD. CDR3 region: CAIKSTGELFF. The CDR3 region has the DNA TGTGCCATCAAATCCACCGGGGAGCTGTTTTTT.

V is TRBV30 and J is TRBJ1-5; no reliable D call. V was cut by 3 bases and J by 9 bases, with 12 bases left in between. The CDR3 sequence is 12 residues long. Germline CDR1 reads GTSNPN; CDR2 reads SVGIG (reference sequence). Written as DNA, the CDR3 is TGTGCCTGGAGCCGGGAAAGTTCGCCCCAGCATTTT. This codes for CAWSRESSPQHF.

This clone was counted once. This rearrangement joins TRBV6-6 to TRBJ2-1, with D possibly matching TRBD2 (7 bases). Germline assignment: CDR1 MNHNY and CDR2 SVGAGI (reference sequence). There are 15 residues in the CDR3. Trimming stripped 0 bases from V and 5 bases from J, with 11 bases between. The CDR3 region is CASSYSAGAHNEQFF. Here the CDR3 DNA reads TGTGCCAGCAGTTACTCGGCGGGGGCTCACAATGAGCAGTTCTTC.

J is TRBJ1-4 and V is TRBV5-6; TRBD1 is a possible D gene (5 bases). The germline V gene has CDR1 SGHDT and CDR2 YYEEEE. Trimming stripped 4 bases from V and 7 bases from J, with 20 bases between. This CDR3 is built from 16 residues. CDR3 region: CASSEEGRGLFEKLFF. Written as DNA, the CDR3 is TGTGCCAGCAGCGAGGAGGGGCGGGGGTTGTTTGAAAAACTGTTTTTT. The whole variable domain, filled in from reference TRBV5-6 and TRBJ1-4, reads DAGVTQSPTHLIKTRGQQVTLRCSPKSGHDTVSWYQQALGQGPQFIFQYYEEEERQRGNFPDRFSGHQFPNYSSELNVNALLLGDSALYLCASSEEGRGLFEKLFFGSGTQLSVL.

The chain joins TRBV11-2 to TRBJ1-2; D ambiguous. The V end was cut by 2 bases, the J end by 3 bases, with 10 bases between. In germline, CDR1 is SGHAT, CDR2 FQNNGV. The CDR3 consists of 14 residues. This chain's CDR3 is CASSLSGSDYGYTF. DNA of the CDR3: TGTGCCAGCAGCTTATCGGGGTCCGACTATGGCTACACCTTC.

V is TRBV14 and J is TRBJ2-1, with TRBD2 matching 9 bases. The V and J ends lost 0 bases and 11 bases, in that order; junction bases with no gene match: 8. Germline V gives CDR1 SGHDN, CDR2 FVKESK. The CDR3 loop spans 15 amino acids. CDR3 in amino acids: CASSQDLTSGRKQFF. The DNA for the CDR3 is TGTGCCAGCAGCCAAGATCTGACTAGCGGACGCAAGCAGTTCTTC.

The V call is TRBV5-1, the J call TRBJ2-1, with a tentative D call TRBD1 (5 bases). With 0 bases removed from V and 4 bases from J, the gap between germline ends came to 11 bases. The germline CDR1 and CDR2 sequences are SGHRS and YFSETQ. This CDR3 has 15 residues. CDR3 DNA sequence: TGCGCCAGCAGCTTGGCCAACGCAGGGTACAATGAGCAGTTCTTC. As protein: CASSLANAGYNEQFF.

The chain combines TRBV14 with TRBJ2-1, with TRBD2 identical over 9 bases. J was trimmed by 4 bases and V by 0 bases; bases with no gene match: 7. Germline CDR1 reads SGHDN; CDR2 reads FVKESK. The CDR3 has 17 amino acids. The DNA of the CDR3 is TGTGCCAGCAGCCAAGATTGGCGGGGGGGCCTTTACAATGAGCAGTTCTTC. Residues: CASSQDWRGGLYNEQFF.

For this clone: The sample carries other DNA sequences with the same CDR3. The V call is TRBV5-1, the J call TRBJ1-4; a possible D gene is TRBD1 (6 bases). CDR1 SGHRS and CDR2 YFSETQ come from the germline V gene. This CDR3 region has 15 residues. Deletions cut 3 bases from V and 2 bases from J, with 11 bases between. CDR3 sequence (DNA): TGCGCCAGCAGCTCACTGGGGGGCACTAATGAAAAACTGTTTTTT. It specifies CASSSLGGTNEKLFF. The full variable domain, its missing parts supplied by reference TRBV5-1 and TRBJ1-4, is KAGVTQTPRYLIKTRGQQVTLSCSPISGHRSVSWYQQTPGQGLQFLFEYFSETQRNKGNFPGRFSGRQFSNSRSEMNVSTLELGDSALYLCASSSLGGTNEKLFFGSGTQLSVL.

CDR3 DNA: TGTGCCAGCAGGTCCGACAGGGCGACTGGAAACACCATATATTTT. As protein: CASRSDRATGNTIYF. This chain joins TRBV7-2 and TRBJ1-3; 7 bases align to TRBD1. The V and J ends lost 6 bases and 2 bases, in that order; junction bases with no gene match: 7. Per germline, CDR1 SGHTA and CDR2 FQGNSA. The CDR3 covers 15 residues.

This clone was seen only once. This CDR3 is CAWSPRGTMNTEAFF. The CDR3, as DNA: TGTGCCTGGAGTCCTCGGGGGACCATGAACACTGAAGCTTTCTTT. This chain uses TRBV30 with TRBJ1-1; perhaps TRBD1 as D (5 bases). The V and J ends lost 2 bases and 0 bases respectively, with 13 bases between them. CDR3 length equals 15 residues. Germline-derived CDR1 and CDR2 are GTSNPN and SVGIG (reference sequence). Full variable domain (missing parts from reference TRBV30 and TRBJ1-1): SQTIHQWPATLVQPVGSPLSLECTVEGTSNPNLYWYRQAAGRGLQLLFYSVGIGQISSEVPQNLSASRPQDRQFILSSKKLLLSDSGFYLCAWSPRGTMNTEAFFGQGTRLTVV.

The chain joins TRBV7-9 to TRBJ2-7; D unclear. The CDR3 has 10 amino acids. CDR1 SEHNR and CDR2 FQNEAQ come from the germline V gene (reference sequence). Trimming stripped 5 bases from V and 2 bases from J, with 1 base between. The CDR3 nucleotides are TGTGCCAGCAGCCCCTACGAGCAGTACTTC. It codes for CASSPYEQYF.

This chain connects TRBV27 to TRBJ1-1; a weak D match, TRBD1 (6 bases). Trimming shortened V by 2 bases and J by 1 base, and 14 bases separated the two germline ends. Germline V gene data show CDR1 as MNHEY and CDR2 as SMNVEV (reference sequence). The CDR3 runs to 16 residues. This CDR3 reads CASSLQGLGRNTEAFF. The CDR3 coding sequence is TGTGCCAGCAGTTTACAGGGGCTCGGGAGGAACACTGAAGCTTTCTTT.

The CDR3 DNA sequence: TGTGCCAGCAGCCAAGTCCCGACAATTTCCTATGGCTACACCTTC. It codes for CASSQVPTISYGYTF. This sequence joins TRBV14 and TRBJ1-2; D not certain. The CDR3 covers 15 residues. From germline, CDR1 is SGHDN and CDR2 FVKESK. The V gene lost 1 base and the J gene lost 4 bases, with 13 bases spanning the gap.

The genes are TRBV11-2 and TRBJ2-1; 8 bases fit TRBD2. After removal of 2 bases from V and 4 bases from J, the junction contained 7 bases not matched to a gene. Germline CDR1 is SGHAT and CDR2 is FQNNGV. CDR3 size: 16 residues. CDR3 protein: CASSLLQRGTYNEQFF. The CDR3 DNA sequence: TGTGCCAGCAGCTTACTCCAGCGGGGGACATACAATGAGCAGTTCTTC.

J is TRBJ1-5 and V is TRBV30, with a tentative D call TRBD1 (6 bases). The CDR3 extends over 14 amino acids. Per the germline V gene, CDR1 is GTSNPN and CDR2 is SVGIG (reference sequence). Trimming removed 0 bases from V and 7 bases from J, with 13 bases in between. As DNA, the CDR3 is TGTGCCTGGAGTGTACAGCTCCAGGGGCAGCCCCAGCATTTT. Amino acids: CAWSVQLQGQPQHF.

This clone was seen more than once but under ten times. The chain carries TRBV4-2 and TRBJ2-7, with 11 bases lining up with TRBD2. Losses at the gene ends were 3 bases for V and 2 bases for J; bases not matched to a gene: 6. The CDR3 has 16 residues. Germline V gene sequence: CDR1 LGHNA, CDR2 YNFKEQ. Written as DNA, the CDR3 is TGTGCCAGCAGCCAGGCCGGGACTAGCGGTCCCTACGAGCAGTACTTC. Its translation is CASSQAGTSGPYEQYF.

The chain has TRBV7-9 and TRBJ2-4; no definite D call. The CDR3 covers 16 residues. V was cut by 2 bases and J by 1 base, with 12 bases left in between. From germline, CDR1 is SEHNR and CDR2 FQNEAQ (reference sequence). The CDR3 nucleotides are TGTGCCAGCAGCTTATTGGGATTCGGGGCCAAAAACATTCAGTACTTC. Protein: CASSLLGFGAKNIQYF.

This chain links TRBV30 with TRBJ2-1; D gene ambiguous. The CDR3 is 14 residues long. V was clipped by 3 bases and J by 8 bases, with 17 bases between them. Germline V gene data show CDR1 as GTSNPN and CDR2 as SVGIG (reference sequence). The CDR3 loop reads CAWRDLTVADEQFF. The CDR3 region has the DNA TGTGCCTGGAGGGATCTTACAGTAGCTGATGAGCAGTTCTTC.

V and J are TRBV10-3 and TRBJ2-1; 7 bases are shared with TRBD2. The CDR3 length is 14 residues. V shed 6 bases, J shed 2 bases, and the junction held 4 bases outside the gene matches. The germline V gene has CDR1 ENHRY and CDR2 SYGVKD. The CDR3 DNA follows: TGTGCCATCAGGCCGGGACTAACCTACAATGAGCAGTTCTTC. Translated, it gives CAIRPGLTYNEQFF.

The chain joins TRBV4-1 to TRBJ1-4; D uncertain. CDR3 length: 17 amino acids. The V gene's germline CDR1 is MGHRA and CDR2 YSYEKL. Trimming removed 2 bases at V and 1 base at J, with 14 bases between. The CDR3 DNA reads TGCGCCAGCAGCCAATTTCAGTACAGCATAACTAATGAAAAACTGTTTTTT. Protein sequence: CASSQFQYSITNEKLFF.